One T cell receptor beta chain is described in this entry. The antigen is unknown. The data were obtained in a study of memory CD4+ T cells and cytomegalovirus serostatus. The sort gate was single viable CD3+CD4+CD8-CD45RO+ cells for memory CD4+ T cells. Study-level points and caveats: Suggested: most of the CMV-linked TCR signature lies in CD4+ memory cells. Each of approximately 73 CMV-associated TCRbeta sequences occurred in one to five individuals.

Data came from immunoSEQ multiplex PCR; TCRdb stores just in-frame clones and leaves some out. This table holds 55,000 to 65,000 clones, more than 75% found once. The sequencing input was memory CD4+ T cells from blood. The origin of this receptor is an adult in good health and CMV-seronegative.

CDR3 sequence (DNA): TGTGCCAGCAGCTTAGAACCTACCTCCTACGAGCAGTACTTC. Translation: CASSLEPTSYEQYF. The chain recombines TRBV7-9 with TRBJ2-7; no definite D call. The CDR3 is 14 amino acids. CDR1 and CDR2 (germline): SEHNR, FQNEAQ (reference sequence). Trimming cost V 1 base and J 0 bases, with 7 bases left between them.